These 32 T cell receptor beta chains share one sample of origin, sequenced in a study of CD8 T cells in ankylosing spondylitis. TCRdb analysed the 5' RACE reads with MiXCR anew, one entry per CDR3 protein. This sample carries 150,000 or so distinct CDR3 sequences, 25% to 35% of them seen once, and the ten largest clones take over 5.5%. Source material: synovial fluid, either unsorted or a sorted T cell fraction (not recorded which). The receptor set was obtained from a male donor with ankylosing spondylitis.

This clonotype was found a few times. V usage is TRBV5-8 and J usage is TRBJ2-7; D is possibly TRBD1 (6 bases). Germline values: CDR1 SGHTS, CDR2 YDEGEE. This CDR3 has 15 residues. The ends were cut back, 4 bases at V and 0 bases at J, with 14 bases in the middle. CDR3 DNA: TGTGCCAGCAGCCGTACCCGGGACATCTCCTACGAGCAGTACTTC. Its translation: CASSRTRDISYEQYF.

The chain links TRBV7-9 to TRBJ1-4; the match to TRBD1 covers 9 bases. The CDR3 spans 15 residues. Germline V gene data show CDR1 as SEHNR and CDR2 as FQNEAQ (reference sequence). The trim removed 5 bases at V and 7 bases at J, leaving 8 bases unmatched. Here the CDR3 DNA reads TGTGCCAGCAGCCCGGGACAGGGCGAGGGTGAAAAACTGTTTTTT. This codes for CASSPGQGEGEKLFF.

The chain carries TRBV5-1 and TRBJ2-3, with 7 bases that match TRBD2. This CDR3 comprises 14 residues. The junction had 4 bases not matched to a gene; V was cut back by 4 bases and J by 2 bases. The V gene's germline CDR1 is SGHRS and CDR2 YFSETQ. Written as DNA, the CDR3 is TGCGCCAGCAGCCCAGGGACTACCACAGATACGCAGTATTTT. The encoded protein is CASSPGTTTDTQYF.

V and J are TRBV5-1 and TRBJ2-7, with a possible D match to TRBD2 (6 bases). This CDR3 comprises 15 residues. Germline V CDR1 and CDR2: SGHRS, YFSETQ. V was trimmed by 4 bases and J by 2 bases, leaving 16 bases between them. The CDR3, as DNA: TGCGCCAGCAGCCAGCCCCCGGAGGGGACCTACGAGCAGTACTTC. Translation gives CASSQPPEGTYEQYF.

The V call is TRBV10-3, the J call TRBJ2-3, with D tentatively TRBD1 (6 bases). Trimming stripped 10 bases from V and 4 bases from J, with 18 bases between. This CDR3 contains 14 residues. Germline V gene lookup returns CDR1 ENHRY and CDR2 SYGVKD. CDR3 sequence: CATRGGREADTQYF. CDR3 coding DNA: TGTGCCACCCGAGGGGGACGCGAAGCAGATACGCAGTATTTT.

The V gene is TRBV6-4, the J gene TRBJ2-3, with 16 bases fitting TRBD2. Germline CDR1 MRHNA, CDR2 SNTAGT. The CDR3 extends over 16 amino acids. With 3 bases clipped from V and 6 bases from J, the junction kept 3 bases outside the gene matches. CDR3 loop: CASSERGLAGGDTQYF. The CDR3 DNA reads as TGTGCCAGCAGTGAGCGGGGACTAGCGGGAGGGGATACGCAGTATTTT.

DNA for the CDR3: TGTGCCAGCAGCTTGGGGGGACTAGCGGGAGGCGGTACAGATACGCAGTATTTT. This codes for CASSLGGLAGGGTDTQYF. The genes are TRBV11-2 and TRBJ2-3, with 15 nucleotides matching TRBD2. This CDR3 has 18 amino acids. J lost 3 bases, V lost 3 bases, and 7 bases had no gene match. Germline CDR1 and CDR2: SGHAT and FQNNGV.

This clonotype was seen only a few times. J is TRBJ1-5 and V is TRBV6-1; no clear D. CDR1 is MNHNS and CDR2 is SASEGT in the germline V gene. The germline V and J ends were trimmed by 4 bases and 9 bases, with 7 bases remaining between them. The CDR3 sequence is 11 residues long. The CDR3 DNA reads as TGTGCCAGCAGTGTGCTCGGGCCCCAGCATTTT. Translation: CASSVLGPQHF.

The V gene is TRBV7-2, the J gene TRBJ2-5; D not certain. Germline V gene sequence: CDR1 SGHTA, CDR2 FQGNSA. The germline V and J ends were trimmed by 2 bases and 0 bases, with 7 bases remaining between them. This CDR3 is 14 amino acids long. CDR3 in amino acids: CASSLRRYQETQYF. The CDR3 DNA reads TGTGCCAGCAGCTTACGGCGGTACCAAGAGACCCAGTACTTC.

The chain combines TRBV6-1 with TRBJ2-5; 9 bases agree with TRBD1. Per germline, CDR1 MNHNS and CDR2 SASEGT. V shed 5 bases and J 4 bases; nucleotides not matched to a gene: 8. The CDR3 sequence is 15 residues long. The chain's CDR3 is CASSLRDRARETQYF. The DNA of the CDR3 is TGTGCCAGCAGTCTCCGGGACAGGGCAAGAGAGACCCAGTACTTC.

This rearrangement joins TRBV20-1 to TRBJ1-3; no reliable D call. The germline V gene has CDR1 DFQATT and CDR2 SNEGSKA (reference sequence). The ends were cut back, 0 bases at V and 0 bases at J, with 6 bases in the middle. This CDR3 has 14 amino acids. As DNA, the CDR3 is TGCAGTGCTAGAGAACGGGGCTCTGGAAACACCATATATTTT. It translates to CSARERGSGNTIYF.

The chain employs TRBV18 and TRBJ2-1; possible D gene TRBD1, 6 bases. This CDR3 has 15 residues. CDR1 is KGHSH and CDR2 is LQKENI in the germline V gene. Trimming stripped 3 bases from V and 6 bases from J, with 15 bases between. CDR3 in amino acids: CASSPGASFGNEQFF. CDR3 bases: TGTGCCAGCTCACCGGGGGCTAGCTTTGGCAATGAGCAGTTCTTC.

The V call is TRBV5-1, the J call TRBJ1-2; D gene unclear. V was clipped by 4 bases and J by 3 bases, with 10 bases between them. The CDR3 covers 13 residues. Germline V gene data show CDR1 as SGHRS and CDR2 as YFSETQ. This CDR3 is CASSKDPDYGYTF. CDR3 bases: TGCGCCAGCAGCAAAGACCCTGACTATGGCTACACCTTC.

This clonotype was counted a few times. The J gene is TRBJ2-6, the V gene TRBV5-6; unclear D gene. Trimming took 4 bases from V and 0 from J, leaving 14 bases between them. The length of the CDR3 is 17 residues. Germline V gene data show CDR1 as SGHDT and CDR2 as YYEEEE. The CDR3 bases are TGTGCCAGCAGCGATGTAGCCGCCGCCTCTGGGGCCAACGTCCTGACTTTC. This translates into CASSDVAAASGANVLTF. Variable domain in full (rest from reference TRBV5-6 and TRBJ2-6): DAGVTQSPTHLIKTRGQQVTLRCSPKSGHDTVSWYQQALGQGPQFIFQYYEEEERQRGNFPDRFSGHQFPNYSSELNVNALLLGDSALYLCASSDVAAASGANVLTFGAGSRLTVL.

CDR3 nucleotide sequence: TGTGCCAGCAGCCTCAGACCAGACTATGGCTACACCTTC. Translating gives CASSLRPDYGYTF. The chain couples TRBV6-1 to TRBJ1-2, with D unresolved. V was trimmed by 6 bases and J by 3 bases, leaving 11 bases between them. This CDR3 region has 13 residues. CDR1 is MNHNS, CDR2 SASEGT, per germline.

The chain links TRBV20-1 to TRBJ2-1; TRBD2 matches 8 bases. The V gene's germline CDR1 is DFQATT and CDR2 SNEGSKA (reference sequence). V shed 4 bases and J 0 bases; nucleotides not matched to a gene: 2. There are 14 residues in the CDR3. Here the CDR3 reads CSANSGSSYNEQFF. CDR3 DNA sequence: TGCAGTGCTAACAGCGGGAGCTCCTACAATGAGCAGTTCTTC.

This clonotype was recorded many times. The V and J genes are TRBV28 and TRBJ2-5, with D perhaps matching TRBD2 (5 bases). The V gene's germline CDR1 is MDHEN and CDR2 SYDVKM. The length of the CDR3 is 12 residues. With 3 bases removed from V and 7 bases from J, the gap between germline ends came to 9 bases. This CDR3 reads CASSLFRGTQYF. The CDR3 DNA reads TGTGCCAGCAGTTTGTTTCGGGGGACCCAGTACTTC.

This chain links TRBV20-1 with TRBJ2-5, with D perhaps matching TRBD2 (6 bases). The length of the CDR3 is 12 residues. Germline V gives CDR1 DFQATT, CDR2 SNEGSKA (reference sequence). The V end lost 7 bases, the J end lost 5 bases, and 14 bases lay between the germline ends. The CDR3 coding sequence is TGCAGTGGAACCGGCGGGGTGGAGACCCAGTACTTC. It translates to CSGTGGVETQYF.

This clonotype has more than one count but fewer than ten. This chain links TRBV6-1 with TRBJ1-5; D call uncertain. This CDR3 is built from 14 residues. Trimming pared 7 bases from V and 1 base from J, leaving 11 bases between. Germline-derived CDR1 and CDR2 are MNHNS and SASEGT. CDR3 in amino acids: CASTSLASNQPQHF. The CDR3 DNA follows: TGTGCCAGCACCTCCTTGGCGAGCAATCAGCCCCAGCATTTT.

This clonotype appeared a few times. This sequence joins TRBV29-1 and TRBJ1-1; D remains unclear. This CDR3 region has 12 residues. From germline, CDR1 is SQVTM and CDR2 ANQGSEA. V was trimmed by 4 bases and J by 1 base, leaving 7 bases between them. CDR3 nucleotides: TGCAGCGTTGCTACGGGGAACACTGAAGCTTTCTTT. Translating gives CSVATGNTEAFF.

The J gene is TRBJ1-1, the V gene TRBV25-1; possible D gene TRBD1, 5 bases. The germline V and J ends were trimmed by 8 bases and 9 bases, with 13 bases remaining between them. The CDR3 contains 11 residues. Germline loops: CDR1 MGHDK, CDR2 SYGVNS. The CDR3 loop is CASGDRPKAFF. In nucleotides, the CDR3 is TGTGCCAGCGGAGACAGACCGAAAGCTTTCTTT.

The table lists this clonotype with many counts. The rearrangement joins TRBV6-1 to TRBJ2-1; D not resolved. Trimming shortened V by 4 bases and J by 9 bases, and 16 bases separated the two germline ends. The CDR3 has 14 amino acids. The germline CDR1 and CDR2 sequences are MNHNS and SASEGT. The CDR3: CASSGSGSGGEQFF. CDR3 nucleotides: TGTGCCAGCAGTGGGAGTGGTTCAGGTGGTGAGCAGTTCTTC.

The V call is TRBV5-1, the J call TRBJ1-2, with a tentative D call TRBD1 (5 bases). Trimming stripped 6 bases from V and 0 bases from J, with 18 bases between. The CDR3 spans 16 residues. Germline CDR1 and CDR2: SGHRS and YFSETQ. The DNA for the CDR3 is TGCGCCAGCACCCCCTTGGGGCAGAAAACTAACTATGGCTACACCTTC. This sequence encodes CASTPLGQKTNYGYTF.

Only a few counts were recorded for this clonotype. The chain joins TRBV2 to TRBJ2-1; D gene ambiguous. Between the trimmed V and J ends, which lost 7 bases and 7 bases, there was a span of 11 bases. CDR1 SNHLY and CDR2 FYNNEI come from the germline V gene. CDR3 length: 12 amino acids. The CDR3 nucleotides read TGTGCCAGCACCGAGCGTATTAATGAGCAGTTCTTC. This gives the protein CASTERINEQFF.

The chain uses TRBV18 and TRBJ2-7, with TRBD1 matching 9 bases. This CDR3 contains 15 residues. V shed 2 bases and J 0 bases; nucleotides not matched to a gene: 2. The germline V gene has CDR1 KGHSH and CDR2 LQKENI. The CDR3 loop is CASSPLTGGSYEQYF. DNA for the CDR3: TGTGCCAGCTCACCATTGACAGGGGGCTCCTACGAGCAGTACTTC.

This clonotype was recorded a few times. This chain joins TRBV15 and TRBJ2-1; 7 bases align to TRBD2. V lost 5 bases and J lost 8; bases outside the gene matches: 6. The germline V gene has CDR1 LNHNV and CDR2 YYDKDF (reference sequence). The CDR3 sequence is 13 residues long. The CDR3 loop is CATSPHRGDEQFF. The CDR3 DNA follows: TGTGCCACCAGCCCCCATCGGGGGGATGAGCAGTTCTTC.

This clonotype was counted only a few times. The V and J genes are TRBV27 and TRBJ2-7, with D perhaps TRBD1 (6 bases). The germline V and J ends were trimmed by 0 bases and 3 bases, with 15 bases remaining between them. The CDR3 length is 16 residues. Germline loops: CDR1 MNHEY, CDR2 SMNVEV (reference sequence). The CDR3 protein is CASSLSVAAGDYEQYF. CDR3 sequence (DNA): TGTGCCAGCAGTTTATCCGTAGCTGCAGGGGACTACGAGCAGTACTTC.

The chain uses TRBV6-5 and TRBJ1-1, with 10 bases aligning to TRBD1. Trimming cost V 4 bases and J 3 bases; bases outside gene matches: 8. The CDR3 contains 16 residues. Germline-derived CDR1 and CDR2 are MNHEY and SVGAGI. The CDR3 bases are TGTGCCAGCAGTTTATCCGGGACAGGGGTTGACACTGAAGCTTTCTTT. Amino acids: CASSLSGTGVDTEAFF.

The CDR3 DNA reads TGTGCCAGCAGTTACCCCCCTGCGGAGACCCAGTACTTC. This gives the protein CASSYPPAETQYF. The chain links TRBV6-6 to TRBJ2-5, with D unclear. The germline V gene encodes CDR1 MNHNY and CDR2 SVGAGI (reference sequence). The CDR3 loop spans 13 amino acids. V lost 2 bases and J 5 bases, leaving 9 bases between the germline ends.

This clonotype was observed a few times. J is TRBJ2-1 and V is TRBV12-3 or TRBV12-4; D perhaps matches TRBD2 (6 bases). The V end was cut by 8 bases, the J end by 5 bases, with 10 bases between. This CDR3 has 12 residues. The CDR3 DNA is TGTGCCAGCGAGACTAGGAACAATGAGCAGTTCTTC. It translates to CASETRNNEQFF.

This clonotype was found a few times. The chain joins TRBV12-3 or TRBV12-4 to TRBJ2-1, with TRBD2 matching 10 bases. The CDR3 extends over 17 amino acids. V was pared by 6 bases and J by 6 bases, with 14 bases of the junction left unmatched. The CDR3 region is CASSSGTSDRKANEQFF. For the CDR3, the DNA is TGTGCCAGCAGCTCCGGGACTAGCGATAGGAAGGCCAATGAGCAGTTCTTC.

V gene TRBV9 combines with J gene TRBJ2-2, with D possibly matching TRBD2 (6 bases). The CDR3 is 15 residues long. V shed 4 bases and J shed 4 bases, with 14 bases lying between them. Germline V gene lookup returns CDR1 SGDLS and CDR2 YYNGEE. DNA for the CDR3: TGTGCCAGCAGCCGCGTTAGCGGAGCCACCGGGGAGCTGTTTTTT. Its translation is CASSRVSGATGELFF.